Listed below are T cell receptor beta chains from one sample, sequenced in a study of technical replicates of blood from a few donors. Clones were sequenced by immunoSEQ multiplex PCR, and TCRdb holds only the in-frame ones, with some missing. The data contain tens of thousands of clones, around 90% of them singletons. Sequences were obtained from T cells isolated from PBMCs. All receptors derive from a human donor in good health. CDR3s leave out the opening cysteine and the closing phenylalanine or tryptophan. Clone size is stated in some rows and not others, as once, few, many or a class when expanded.

V	size	length	CDR3
TRBV5-1	NA	12	ASSPWGRENGYT
TRBV18	NA	14	ASSPLLSTENTEAF
TRBV7-2	NA	11	ASSWGQSYEQY
TRBV15	NA	11	ATSSPEGEKLF
TRBV7-8	NA	16	ASSLLDRAGAGADTQY
TRBV27	NA	14	ASSGGHGTVNEKLF
TRBV7-9	NA	14	ASSRRQGARDTEAF
TRBV19	NA	13	ASSIPGVNTGELF
TRBV25-1	NA	11	ASSQGGAYGYT
TRBV7-2	NA	12	ASRGTGSTGELF
TRBV27	NA	12	ASSLGAGTYEQY
TRBV7-2	NA	11	ASSLGGIWAGG
TRBV4-1	NA	15	ASSQDGRPTNTGELF
TRBV12-5	NA	13	ASGLATGALYGYT
TRBV19	NA	11	ASSPGSNEKLF
TRBV30	NA	9	AWSDSYGYT
TRBV5-1	NA	13	ASSLEGDNYQPQH
TRBV7-2	NA	15	ASSSQETGTGVHEQY
TRBV19	once	13	ASEVSFATNEKLF
TRBV2	NA	16	ASTGGLAGEIGSPEQY
TRBV7-9	NA	12	ASSFQGASYEQY
TRBV28	NA	12	ATRDGGVAYEQY
TRBV18	NA	10	ASSPRQLSDT
TRBV4-2	NA	11	ASTPAGLGELF
TRBV4-2	NA	14	ASSQLTGEADYEQY
TRBV11-3	NA	12	ASSRRSGAGELF
TRBV27	NA	14	ASSYLGTSGSYEQY
TRBV4-3	NA	11	ASSTTRDTEAF
TRBV19	NA	12	ASSLLDRDGGYT
TRBV7-7	NA	14	ASSLAGIAGAGEQF
TRBV5-1	NA	14	ASSIGITQADTEAF
TRBV7-9	NA	15	ASSLILQGQANEKLF
TRBV9	NA	14	ASSVFGLAVTGELF
TRBV19	NA	11	ASSKTIGNEQF
TRBV6-1	NA	12	ASSEQGLSPEAF
TRBV12-5	once	14	ASGISAGDPYNEQF
TRBV7-9	NA	15	ASSLAPSRDSVTEAF
TRBV5-1	NA	11	ASSLDTNYGYT
TRBV5-1	NA	12	ASSFQGPASEQY
TRBV11-2	NA	12	ASSLVRGKYEQY
TRBV4-2	few	14	ASSQVQGLENTEAF
TRBV19	NA	13	ASSQTGGTGNEQF
TRBV7-9	NA	14	ASSLEGWEGDYGYT
TRBV11-2	NA	10	ASSRTGREQY
TRBV5-6	NA	12	ASSLVGANYGYT
TRBV4-1	NA	13	ASSHENYPSYEQY
TRBV7-8	few	13	ASSVGLAVTYEQY
TRBV2	once	13	ASSEAPGGDGEAF
TRBV5-5	NA	15	ASSGGLAGDLSDEQF
TRBV4-3	NA	11	ASSQDWTGEAF
TRBV25-1	NA	13	ASSSFGRSGNTIY
TRBV9	NA	14	ASSVEEGANTGELF
TRBV27	NA	11	ASSPDISDEQF
TRBV6-5	NA	13	ASSPGLVRKNEQF
TRBV30	NA	9	AWSAGGEQF
TRBV27	NA	12	ASSGTRNTGELF
TRBV19	once	14	ASSRPGQGPENIQY
TRBV9	NA	15	ASSVEATRGQGYEQY
TRBV7-2	NA	15	ASSLVAVGGRNEKLF